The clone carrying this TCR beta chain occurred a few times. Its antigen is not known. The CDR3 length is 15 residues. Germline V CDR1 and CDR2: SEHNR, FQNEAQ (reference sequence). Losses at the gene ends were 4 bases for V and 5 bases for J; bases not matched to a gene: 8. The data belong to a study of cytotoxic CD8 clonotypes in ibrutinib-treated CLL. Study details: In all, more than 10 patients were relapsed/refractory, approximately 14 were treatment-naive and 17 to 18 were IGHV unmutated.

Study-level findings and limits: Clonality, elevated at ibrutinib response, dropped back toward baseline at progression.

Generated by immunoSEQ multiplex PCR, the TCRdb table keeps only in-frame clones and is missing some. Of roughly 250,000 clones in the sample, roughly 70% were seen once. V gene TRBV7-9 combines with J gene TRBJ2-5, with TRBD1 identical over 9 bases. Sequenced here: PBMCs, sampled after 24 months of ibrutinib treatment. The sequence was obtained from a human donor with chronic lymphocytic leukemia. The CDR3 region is CASSSPGQGRETQYF. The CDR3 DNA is TGTGCCAGCAGCTCCCCGGGACAGGGAAGGGAGACCCAGTACTTC.